This paragraph covers one T cell receptor beta chain sequence. Its antigen is not known. Germline CDR1 is SGHTA and CDR2 is FQGNSA. V was shortened by 3 bases and J by 0 bases, with 12 bases between the two germline ends. The CDR3 spans 15 residues. Enrollment shut out patients with autoimmune disease history or systemic immunosuppression. With baseline, cycle 4 day 1, and cycle 7 day 1 as timepoints, blood was sampled. The data derive from a study of OX40 agonist ivuxolimab in advanced cancers. Study-level findings and limits: Circulating CD4+ and CD8+ T cells showed clonal expansion by week 6 at 0.1 to 3.0 mg/kg. A proportion of nonresponders additionally exhibited low normalized T-cell clonal expansion.

The method was immunoSEQ multiplex PCR; TCRdb's version includes in-frame clones alone and lacks a portion of them. The sample contains roughly 130,000 clones, 90% to 95% of which appear only once. This chain joins TRBV7-2 and TRBJ2-7; either TRBD1 or TRBD2 may fit D (5 bases each). This sample comprised CD4+ or CD8+ T cells sorted from blood, obtained in a trial of the OX40 agonist ivuxolimab. This clonotype was obtained from an adult with an advanced solid tumor such as melanoma, head and neck, liver or kidney cancer. CDR3 DNA sequence: TGTGCCAGCAGCTTCCCGGGACGTGGCTCCTACGAGCAGTACTTC. This encodes CASSFPGRGSYEQYF.